Each of the 12 T cell receptor beta chains below was sequenced from the same sample in a study of beta chain features in type 1 diabetes. Expressed TCRB transcripts got sequenced, as all isolated RNA was reverse transcribed. The repertoire was sequenced with immunoSEQ multiplex PCR; TCRdb's copy has only in-frame clones and lacks some. Of about 710,000 clones listed, about 14% were seen once; the top ten hold 0.035% to 0.045%. General study points: Shorter TCRB CDR3s, moderately but significantly so, were found in Type 1 diabetes patients in all four CD4+ subsets.

These receptors are not linked to any known antigen. Source material: naive CD4+ T cells from blood. The origin of the receptors is a man between 18 and 35 years old with type 1 diabetes.

This clone was observed a few times. The chain is built from TRBV7-2 and TRBJ2-7; D is ambiguous. CDR1 and CDR2 from the germline V gene are SGHTA and FQGNSA. The V and J ends lost 4 bases and 0 bases respectively, with 10 bases between them. The CDR3 sequence is 14 residues long. CDR3 loop: CASSSYSSSYEQYF. The CDR3 DNA reads as TGTGCCAGCAGCTCCTACTCCTCCTCCTACGAGCAGTACTTC. Full variable domain (outside the CDR3, taken from reference TRBV7-2 and TRBJ2-7): GAGVSQSPSNKVTEKGKDVELRCDPISGHTALYWYRQSLGQGLEFLIYFQGNSAPDKSGLPSDRFSAERTGGSVSTLTIQRTQQEDSAVYLCASSSYSSSYEQYFGPGTRLTVT.

This clone turned up a few times. The rearrangement links TRBV6-6 to TRBJ2-1, with 9 bases that match TRBD1. In germline, CDR1 is MNHNY, CDR2 SVGAGI (reference sequence). Trimming removed 5 bases from V and 9 bases from J; junction bases left unmatched: 8. CDR3 size: 14 residues. CDR3 protein: CASSGGQGATEQFF. CDR3 sequence (DNA): TGTGCCAGCAGTGGGGGACAGGGAGCCACTGAGCAGTTCTTC.

This clone has more than one count but fewer than ten. The rearrangement uses TRBV9 and TRBJ1-1; a weak D match, TRBD1 (5 bases). Trimming removed 2 bases from V and 5 bases from J, with 16 bases in between. This CDR3 spans 15 amino acids. Germline V lookup: CDR1 SGDLS, CDR2 YYNGEE. CDR3: CASSVGTVDGTEAFF. In nucleotides, the CDR3 is TGTGCCAGCAGCGTTGGGACCGTGGATGGGACTGAAGCTTTCTTT.

This clone was detected only a few times. This same CDR3 is encoded by further DNA sequences in the sample. The chain uses TRBV30 and TRBJ2-6, with no clear D. There are 13 residues in the CDR3. V was cut by 3 bases and J by 0 bases, with 3 bases left in between. Looked up from germline, CDR1 is GTSNPN and CDR2 is SVGIG (reference sequence). The CDR3 region has the DNA TGTGCCTGGAGGACCTCTGGGGCCAACGTCCTGACTTTC. It encodes CAWRTSGANVLTF.

This rearrangement joins TRBV14 to TRBJ2-3, with TRBD2 identical over 10 bases. The germline CDR1 and CDR2 sequences are SGHDN and FVKESK. Trimming cost V 2 bases and J 4 bases; bases outside gene matches: 6. The CDR3 is 16 amino acids. CDR3 protein: CASSQMGLASPDTQYF. The CDR3 DNA sequence: TGTGCCAGCAGCCAAATGGGACTAGCGAGCCCAGATACGCAGTATTTT.

This clone came up a few times. The rearrangement uses TRBV18 and TRBJ1-2; no clear D gene. Germline CDR1 and CDR2: KGHSH and LQKENI. CDR3 size: 12 residues. V dropped 3 bases and J dropped 8 bases, with 10 bases sitting between them. CDR3 protein: CASSPLGNGYTF. CDR3 coding DNA: TGTGCCAGCTCACCTCTCGGGAACGGCTACACCTTC.

The chain couples TRBV30 to TRBJ1-3; 7 nucleotides match TRBD1. The CDR3 is made up of 11 amino acids. The germline V gene encodes CDR1 GTSNPN and CDR2 SVGIG (reference sequence). The V gene end was trimmed by 5 bases and the J gene end by 7 bases; junction bases not matched to a gene: 2. The CDR3 DNA sequence: TGTGCCTGGGACAGGGCGAACACCATATATTTT. It translates to CAWDRANTIYF.

The CDR3 DNA is TGCAGCGTTGGGAGGGGATCCTACGAGCAGTACTTC. Translating gives CSVGRGSYEQYF. The rearrangement links TRBV29-1 to TRBJ2-7; D may be TRBD2 (6 bases). Germline-derived CDR1 and CDR2 are SQVTM and ANQGSEA. V lost 4 bases and J lost 1, with 8 bases in between. CDR3 size: 12 residues.

The rearrangement uses TRBV5-1 and TRBJ2-7, with 8 bases matching TRBD1. The junction had 14 bases not matched to a gene; V was cut back by 7 bases and J by 2 bases. The CDR3 contains 16 residues. The germline V gene has CDR1 SGHRS and CDR2 YFSETQ. This CDR3 reads CASGRTGQSNTYEQYF. The CDR3 DNA is TGCGCCAGCGGACGGACAGGGCAAAGTAACACCTACGAGCAGTACTTC.

The CDR3 DNA follows: TGTGCCAGCAGTGTCCTCGGCAGGGGAATTCAAGAGACCCAGTACTTC. Amino acids: CASSVLGRGIQETQYF. This rearrangement joins TRBV25-1 to TRBJ2-5; TRBD1 might be the D (6 bases). This CDR3 region has 16 residues. Germline V gives CDR1 MGHDK, CDR2 SYGVNS. Between the trimmed V and J ends, which lost 4 bases and 2 bases, there was a span of 17 bases.

This clone has just a few counts. The chain couples TRBV7-9 to TRBJ1-1; TRBD1 might be the D (5 bases). Germline V CDR1 and CDR2: SEHNR, FQNEAQ (reference sequence). This CDR3 contains 14 residues. The V gene lost 5 bases and the J gene lost 3 bases, with 13 bases spanning the gap. In DNA form, the CDR3 reads TGTGCCAGCAGCGCCAGGGACGGGGACACTGAAGCTTTCTTT. It is translated as CASSARDGDTEAFF.

This clone was seen only a few times. V usage is TRBV28 and J usage is TRBJ2-5; 14 bases align to TRBD2. The CDR3 has 16 residues. Trimming took 2 bases from V and 3 from J; bases not matched to a gene: 2. Germline CDR1 reads MDHEN; CDR2 reads SYDVKM. Written as DNA, the CDR3 is TGTGCCAGCAGTTTAGAGGGACTAGCGGGAGAAGAGACCCAGTACTTC. Protein product: CASSLEGLAGEETQYF.